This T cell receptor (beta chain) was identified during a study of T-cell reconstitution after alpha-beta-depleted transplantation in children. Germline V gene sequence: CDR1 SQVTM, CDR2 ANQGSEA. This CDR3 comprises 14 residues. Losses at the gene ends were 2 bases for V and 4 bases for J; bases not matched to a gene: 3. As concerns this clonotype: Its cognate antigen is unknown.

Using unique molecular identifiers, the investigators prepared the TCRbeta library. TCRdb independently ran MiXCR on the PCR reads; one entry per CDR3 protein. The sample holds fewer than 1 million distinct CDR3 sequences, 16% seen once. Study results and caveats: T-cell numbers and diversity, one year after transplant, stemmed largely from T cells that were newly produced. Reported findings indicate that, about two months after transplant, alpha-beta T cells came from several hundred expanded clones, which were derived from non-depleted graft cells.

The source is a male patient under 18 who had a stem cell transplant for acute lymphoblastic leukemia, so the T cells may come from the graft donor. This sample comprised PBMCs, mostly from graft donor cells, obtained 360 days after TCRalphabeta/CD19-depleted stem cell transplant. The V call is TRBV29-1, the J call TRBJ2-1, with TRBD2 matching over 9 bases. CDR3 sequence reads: CSVELAGPYNEQFF. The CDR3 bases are TGCAGCGTTGAACTAGCGGGACCTTACAATGAGCAGTTCTTC.